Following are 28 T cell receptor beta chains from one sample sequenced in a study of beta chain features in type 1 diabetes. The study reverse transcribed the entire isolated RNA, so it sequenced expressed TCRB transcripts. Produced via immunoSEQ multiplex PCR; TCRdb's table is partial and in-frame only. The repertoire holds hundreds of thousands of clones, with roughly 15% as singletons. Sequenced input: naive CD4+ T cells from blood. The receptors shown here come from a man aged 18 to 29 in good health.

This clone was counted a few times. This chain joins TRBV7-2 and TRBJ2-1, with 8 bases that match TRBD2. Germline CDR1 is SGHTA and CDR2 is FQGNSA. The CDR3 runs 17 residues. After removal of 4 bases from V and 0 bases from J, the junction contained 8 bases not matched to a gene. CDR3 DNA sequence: TGTGCCAGCAGCTCAGGACTAGCTGTAAGCTCCTACAATGAGCAGTTCTTC. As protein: CASSSGLAVSSYNEQFF.

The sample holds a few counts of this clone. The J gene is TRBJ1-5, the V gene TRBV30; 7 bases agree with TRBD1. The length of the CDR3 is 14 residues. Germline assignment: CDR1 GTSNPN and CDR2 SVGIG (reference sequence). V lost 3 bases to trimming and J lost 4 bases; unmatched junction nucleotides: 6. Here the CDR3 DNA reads TGTGCCTGGAGCGCCGGGACAGTAAATCAGCCCCAGCATTTT. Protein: CAWSAGTVNQPQHF.

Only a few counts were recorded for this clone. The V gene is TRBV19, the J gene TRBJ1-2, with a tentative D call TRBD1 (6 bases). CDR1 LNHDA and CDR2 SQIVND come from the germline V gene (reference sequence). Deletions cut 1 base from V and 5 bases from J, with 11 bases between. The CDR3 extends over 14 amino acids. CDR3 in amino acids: CASSIAADSYGYTF. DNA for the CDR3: TGTGCCAGTAGTATAGCGGCGGACAGTTATGGCTACACCTTC.

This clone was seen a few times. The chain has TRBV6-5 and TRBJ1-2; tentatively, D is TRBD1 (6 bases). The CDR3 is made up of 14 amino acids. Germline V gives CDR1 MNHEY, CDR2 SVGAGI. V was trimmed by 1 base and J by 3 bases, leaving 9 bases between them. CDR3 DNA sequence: TGTGCCAGCAGTTACTTCGGGGGCGACTATGGCTACACCTTC. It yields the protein CASSYFGGDYGYTF.

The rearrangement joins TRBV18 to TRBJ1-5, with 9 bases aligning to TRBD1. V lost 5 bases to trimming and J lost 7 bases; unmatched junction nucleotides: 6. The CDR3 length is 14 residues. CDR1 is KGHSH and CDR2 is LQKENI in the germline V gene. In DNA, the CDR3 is TGTGCCAGCTCATCCGGGACAGGGTACCAGCCCCAGCATTTT. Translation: CASSSGTGYQPQHF.

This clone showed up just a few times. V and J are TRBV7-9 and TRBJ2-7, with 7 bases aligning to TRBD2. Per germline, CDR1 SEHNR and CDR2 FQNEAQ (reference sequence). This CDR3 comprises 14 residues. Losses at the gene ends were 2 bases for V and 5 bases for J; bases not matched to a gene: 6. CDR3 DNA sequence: TGTGCCAGCAGCTTAATGGCAGGGAGGGACGAGCAGTACTTC. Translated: CASSLMAGRDEQYF. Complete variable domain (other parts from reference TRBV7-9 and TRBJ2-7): DTGVSQNPRHKITKRGQNVTFRCDPISEHNRLYWYRQTLGQGPEFLTYFQNEAQLEKSRLLSDRFSAERPKGSFSTLEIQRTEQGDSAMYLCASSLMAGRDEQYFGPGTRLTVT.

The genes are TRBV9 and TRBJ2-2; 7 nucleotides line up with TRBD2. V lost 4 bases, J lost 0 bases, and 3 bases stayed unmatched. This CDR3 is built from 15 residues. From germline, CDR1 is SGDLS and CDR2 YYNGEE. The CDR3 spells CASSPSGTNTGELFF. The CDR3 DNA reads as TGTGCCAGCAGCCCAAGCGGGACGAACACCGGGGAGCTGTTTTTT. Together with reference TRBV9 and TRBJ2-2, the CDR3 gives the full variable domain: DSGVTQTPKHLITATGQRVTLRCSPRSGDLSVYWYQQSLDQGLQFLIQYYNGEERAKGNILERFSAQQFPDLHSELNLSSLELGDSALYFCASSPSGTNTGELFFGEGSRLTVL.

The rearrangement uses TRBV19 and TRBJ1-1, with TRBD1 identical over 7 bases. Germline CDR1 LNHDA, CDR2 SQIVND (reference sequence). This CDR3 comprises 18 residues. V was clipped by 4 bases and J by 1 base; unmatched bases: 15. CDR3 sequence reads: CASSTRQGRRRWNTEAFF. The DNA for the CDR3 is TGTGCCAGTAGTACCCGACAGGGTAGGCGACGATGGAACACTGAAGCTTTCTTT. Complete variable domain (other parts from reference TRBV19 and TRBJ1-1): DGGITQSPKYLFRKEGQNVTLSCEQNLNHDAMYWYRQDPGQGLRLIYYSQIVNDFQKGDIAEGYSVSREKKESFPLTVTSAQKNPTAFYLCASSTRQGRRRWNTEAFFGQGTRLTVV.

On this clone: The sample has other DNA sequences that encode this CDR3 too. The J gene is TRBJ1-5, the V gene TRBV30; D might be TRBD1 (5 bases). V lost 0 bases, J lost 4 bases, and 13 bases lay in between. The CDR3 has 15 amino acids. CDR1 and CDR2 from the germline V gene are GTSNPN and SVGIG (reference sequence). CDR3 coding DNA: TGTGCCTGGAGTGTACGCGGGACCGGAAATCAGCCCCAGCATTTT. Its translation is CAWSVRGTGNQPQHF.

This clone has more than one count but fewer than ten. CDR3 amino acids: CASSLVPNQQETQYF. CDR3 nucleotides: TGTGCCAGCAGCTTAGTCCCGAATCAGCAAGAGACCCAGTACTTC. The J gene is TRBJ2-5, the V gene TRBV7-9; unclear D gene. Germline V gene sequence: CDR1 SEHNR, CDR2 FQNEAQ (reference sequence). The CDR3 has 15 amino acids. V lost 1 base, J lost 2 bases, and 11 bases lay in between.

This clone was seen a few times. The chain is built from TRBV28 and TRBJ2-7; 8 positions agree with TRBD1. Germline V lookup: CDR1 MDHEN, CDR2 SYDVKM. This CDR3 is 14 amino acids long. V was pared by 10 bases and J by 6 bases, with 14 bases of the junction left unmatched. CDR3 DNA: TGTGCCACCTACTCCGACAGGGGTCGTACCGAGCAGTACTTC. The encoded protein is CATYSDRGRTEQYF. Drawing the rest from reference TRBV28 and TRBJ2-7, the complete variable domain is DVKVTQSSRYLVKRTGEKVFLECVQDMDHENMFWYRQDPGLGLRLIYFSYDVKMKEKGDIPEGYSVSREKKERFSLILESASTNQTSMYLCATYSDRGRTEQYFGPGTRLTVT.

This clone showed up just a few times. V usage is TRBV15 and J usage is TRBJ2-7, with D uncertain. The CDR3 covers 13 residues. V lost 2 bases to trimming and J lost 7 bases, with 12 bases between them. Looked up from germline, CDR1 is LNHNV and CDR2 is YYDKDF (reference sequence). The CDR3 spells CATSRSPSEEQYF. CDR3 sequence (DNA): TGTGCCACCAGCAGATCCCCCAGTGAAGAGCAGTACTTC.

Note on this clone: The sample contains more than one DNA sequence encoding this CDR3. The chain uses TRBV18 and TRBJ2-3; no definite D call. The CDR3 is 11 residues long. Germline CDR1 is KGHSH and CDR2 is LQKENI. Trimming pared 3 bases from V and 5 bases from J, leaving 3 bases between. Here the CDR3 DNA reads TGTGCCAGCTCACCTAAAGATACGCAGTATTTT. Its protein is CASSPKDTQYF.

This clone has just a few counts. As DNA, the CDR3 is TGTGCCAGCAGCTTGGACAACAATGAGCAGTTCTTC. As protein: CASSLDNNEQFF. The chain uses TRBV5-4 and TRBJ2-1; D gene uncertain. This CDR3 region has 12 residues. The germline gives CDR1 SGHNT, CDR2 YYREEE (reference sequence). V gave up 0 bases and J gave up 5 bases, with 3 bases separating them.

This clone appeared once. CDR3 nucleotide sequence: TGTGCCAGCAGTGACAGGAAAACTTCCTACGAGCAGTACTTC. It codes for CASSDRKTSYEQYF. The chain couples TRBV6-4 to TRBJ2-7; D gene ambiguous. The CDR3 loop spans 14 amino acids. The germline CDR1 and CDR2 sequences are MRHNA and SNTAGT. V lost 2 bases, J lost 1 base, and 9 bases lay in between.

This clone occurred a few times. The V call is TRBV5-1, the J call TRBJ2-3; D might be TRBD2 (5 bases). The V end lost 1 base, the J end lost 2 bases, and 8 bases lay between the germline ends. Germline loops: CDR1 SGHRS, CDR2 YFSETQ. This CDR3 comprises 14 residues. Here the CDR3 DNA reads TGCGCCAGCAGCTTGTGGAGGACCACAGATACGCAGTATTTT. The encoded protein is CASSLWRTTDTQYF.

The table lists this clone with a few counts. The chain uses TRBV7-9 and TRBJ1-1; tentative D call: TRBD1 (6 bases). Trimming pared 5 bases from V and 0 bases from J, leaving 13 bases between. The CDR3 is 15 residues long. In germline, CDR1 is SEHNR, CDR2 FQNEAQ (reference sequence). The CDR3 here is CASSLREGVNTEAFF. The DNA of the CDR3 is TGTGCCAGCAGCCTGAGGGAGGGGGTGAACACTGAAGCTTTCTTT.

As DNA, the CDR3 is TGTGCCAGCAGCGGGGGACAGGGAGGAGACTATGGCTACACCTTC. It is translated as CASSGGQGGDYGYTF. The J gene is TRBJ1-2, the V gene TRBV9; the match to TRBD1 covers 9 bases. The CDR3 loop spans 15 amino acids. Trimming at V came to 3 bases and at J to 3 bases, leaving 6 bases not matched to a gene. The germline V gene has CDR1 SGDLS and CDR2 YYNGEE.

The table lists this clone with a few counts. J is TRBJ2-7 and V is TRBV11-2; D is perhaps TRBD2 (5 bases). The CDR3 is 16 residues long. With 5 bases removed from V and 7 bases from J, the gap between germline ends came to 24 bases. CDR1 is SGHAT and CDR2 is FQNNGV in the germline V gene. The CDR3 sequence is CASSRETLTGRREQYF. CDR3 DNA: TGTGCCAGCAGCAGAGAGACCCTAACGGGAAGGAGAGAGCAGTACTTC.

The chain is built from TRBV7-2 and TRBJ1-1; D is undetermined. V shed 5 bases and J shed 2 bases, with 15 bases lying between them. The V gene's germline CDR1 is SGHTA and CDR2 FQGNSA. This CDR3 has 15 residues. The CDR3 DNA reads TGTGCCAGCAGCCGCCGGTCGTCAGGTAACACTGAAGCTTTCTTT. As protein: CASSRRSSGNTEAFF.

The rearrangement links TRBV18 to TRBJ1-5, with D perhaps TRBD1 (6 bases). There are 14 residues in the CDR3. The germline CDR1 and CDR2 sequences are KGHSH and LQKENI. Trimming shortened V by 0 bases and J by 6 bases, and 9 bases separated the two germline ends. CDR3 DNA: TGTGCCAGCTCACCACCGGGGGCGGGTCAGCCCCAGCATTTT. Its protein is CASSPPGAGQPQHF. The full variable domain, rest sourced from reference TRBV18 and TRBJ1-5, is NAGVMQNPRHLVRRRGQEARLRCSPMKGHSHVYWYRQLPEEGLKFMVYLQKENIIDESGMPKERFSAEFPKEGPSILRIQQVVRGDSAAYFCASSPPGAGQPQHFGDGTRLSIL.

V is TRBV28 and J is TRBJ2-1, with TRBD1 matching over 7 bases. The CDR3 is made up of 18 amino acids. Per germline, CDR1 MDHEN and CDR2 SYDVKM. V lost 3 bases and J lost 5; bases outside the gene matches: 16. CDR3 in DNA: TGTGCCAGCAGTTTGTTCAGCTCCGGGACAGCCAATAACAATGAGCAGTTCTTC. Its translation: CASSLFSSGTANNNEQFF. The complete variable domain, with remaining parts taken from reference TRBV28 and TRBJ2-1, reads DVKVTQSSRYLVKRTGEKVFLECVQDMDHENMFWYRQDPGLGLRLIYFSYDVKMKEKGDIPEGYSVSREKKERFSLILESASTNQTSMYLCASSLFSSGTANNNEQFFGPGTRLTVL.

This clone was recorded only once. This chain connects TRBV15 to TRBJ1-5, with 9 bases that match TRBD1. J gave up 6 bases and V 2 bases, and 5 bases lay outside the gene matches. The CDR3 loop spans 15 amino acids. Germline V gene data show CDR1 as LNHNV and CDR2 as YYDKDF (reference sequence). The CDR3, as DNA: TGTGCCACCAGCAGAACGACAGGGGGTAGTCAGCCCCAGCATTTT. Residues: CATSRTTGGSQPQHF.

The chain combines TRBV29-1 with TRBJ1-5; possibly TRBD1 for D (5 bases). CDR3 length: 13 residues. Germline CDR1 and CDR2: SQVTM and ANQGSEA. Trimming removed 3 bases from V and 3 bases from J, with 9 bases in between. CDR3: CSVELGLNQPQHF. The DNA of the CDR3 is TGCAGCGTTGAGTTGGGGCTCAATCAGCCCCAGCATTTT. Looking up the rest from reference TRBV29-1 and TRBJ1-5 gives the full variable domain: SAVISQKPSRDICQRGTSLTIQCQVDSQVTMMFWYRQQPGQSLTLIATANQGSEATYESGFVIDKFPISRPNLTFSTLTVSNMSPEDSSIYLCSVELGLNQPQHFGDGTRLSIL.

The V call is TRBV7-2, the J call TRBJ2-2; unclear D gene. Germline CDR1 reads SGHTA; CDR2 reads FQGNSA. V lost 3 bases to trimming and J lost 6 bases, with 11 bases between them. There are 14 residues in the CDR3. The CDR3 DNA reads TGTGCCAGCAGCTTTTGGGTGGTCCCCGGGGAGCTGTTTTTT. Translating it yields CASSFWVVPGELFF.

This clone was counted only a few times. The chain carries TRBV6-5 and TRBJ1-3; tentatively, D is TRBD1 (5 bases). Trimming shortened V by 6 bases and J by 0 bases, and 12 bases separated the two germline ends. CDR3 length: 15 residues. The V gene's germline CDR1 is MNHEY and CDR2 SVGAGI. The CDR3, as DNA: TGTGCCAGCAGGGGGCAATTCCCCTCTGGAAACACCATATATTTT. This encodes CASRGQFPSGNTIYF.

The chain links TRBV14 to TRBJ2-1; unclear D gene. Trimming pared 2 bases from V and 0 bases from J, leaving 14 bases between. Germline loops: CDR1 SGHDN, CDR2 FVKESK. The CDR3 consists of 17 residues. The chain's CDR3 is CASSQRPWTGSYNEQFF. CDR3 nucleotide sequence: TGTGCCAGCAGCCAACGCCCCTGGACGGGCTCCTACAATGAGCAGTTCTTC.

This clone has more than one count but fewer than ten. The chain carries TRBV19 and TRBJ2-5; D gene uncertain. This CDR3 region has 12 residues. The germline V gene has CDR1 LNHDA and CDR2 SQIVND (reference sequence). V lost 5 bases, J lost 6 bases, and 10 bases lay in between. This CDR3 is CASSPEEQTQYF. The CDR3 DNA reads TGTGCCAGTAGTCCAGAGGAGCAGACCCAGTACTTC.